This T cell receptor (beta chain) was sequenced for a study of blood T cell repertoires in COVID-19. Study details: Samples taken during acute and convalescent COVID-19 were collected in the United States, Italy and Spain. PBMCs, B-cell-depleted T cells, or T cells were the source of the cDNA or gDNA that made up the material.

In germline, CDR1 is SGHRS, CDR2 YFSETQ. The ends were cut back, 1 base at V and 2 bases at J, with 9 bases in the middle. This CDR3 comprises 14 residues. In the source study's methods: Reference gene primers were amplified, and this amplification served to estimate nucleated cell counts. Clones were read by immunoSEQ multiplex PCR, and TCRdb kept only the in-frame ones, dropping some. V and J calls plus clone size are reproduced from that table; the DNA served to infer D and trimming. This repertoire shows fewer than 65,000 clones, roughly 83% found once; its top ten account for approximately 5%. The TCR sequence derives from a human donor in a cohort sampled during active COVID-19. The V and J genes are TRBV5-1 and TRBJ1-1, with D possibly being TRBD1 (5 bases). Input material: peripheral blood. The CDR3 here is CASSLTQVNTEAFF. The CDR3 bases are TGCGCCAGCAGCTTGACACAGGTAAACACTGAAGCTTTCTTT.